These 25 T cell receptor beta chains were sequenced from one sample in a study of blood T cell repertoires in COVID-19. Only in-frame clones appear in the TCRdb table, and some are missing; sequencing was by immunoSEQ multiplex PCR. The sample carries 86,000 or so clones, almost 85% recorded once. Input material: peripheral blood. These receptors all come from a woman aged 80 or over with acute or convalescent COVID-19.

The rearrangement links TRBV19 to TRBJ1-5; 7 bases agree with TRBD1. From germline, CDR1 is LNHDA and CDR2 SQIVND (reference sequence). With 1 base clipped from V and 7 bases from J, the junction kept 7 bases outside the gene matches. The CDR3 spans 15 residues. The CDR3 reads CASSIVGGGGQPQHF. As DNA, the CDR3 is TGTGCCAGTAGTATAGTCGGAGGGGGCGGCCAGCCCCAGCATTTT.

The rearrangement uses TRBV7-6 and TRBJ2-7; maybe TRBD2 (7 bases). From germline, CDR1 is SGHVS and CDR2 FNYEAQ. CDR3 length: 17 residues. The V gene lost 5 bases and the J gene lost 5 bases, with 25 bases spanning the gap. The CDR3 sequence: CASSPRGGGPPGNEQYF. CDR3 DNA sequence: TGTGCCAGCAGCCCTCGGGGCGGGGGCCCTCCTGGGAACGAGCAGTACTTC.

The V and J genes are TRBV19 and TRBJ2-3, with D possibly matching TRBD2 (5 bases). The V end lost 7 bases, the J end lost 6 bases, and 14 bases lay between the germline ends. Germline V gene data show CDR1 as LNHDA and CDR2 as SQIVND (reference sequence). The CDR3 extends over 13 amino acids. The CDR3 bases are TGTGCCAGTAACTCGGGAATAGCGGATACGCAGTATTTT. Protein sequence: CASNSGIADTQYF.

The rearrangement uses TRBV18 and TRBJ2-3; TRBD1 is a possible D gene (6 bases). Germline loops: CDR1 KGHSH, CDR2 LQKENI. V lost 4 bases and J 0 bases, leaving 14 bases between the germline ends. The CDR3 spans 16 residues. CDR3 sequence reads: CASSRRTEVSTDTQYF. The DNA for the CDR3 is TGTGCCAGCTCACGCCGGACAGAGGTCAGCACAGATACGCAGTATTTT.

The genes are TRBV5-5 and TRBJ1-2; D unclear. This CDR3 comprises 14 residues. V was pared by 7 bases and J by 2 bases, with 15 bases between. From germline, CDR1 is SGHKS and CDR2 YYEKEE (reference sequence). The CDR3 DNA is TGTGCCAGCGGTAGGGAGGCGTCGAACTATGGCTACACCTTC. This gives the protein CASGREASNYGYTF.

CDR3 DNA: TGTGCCAGCAGCTTAGCGGGGGGGCACAATGAGCAGTTCTTC. Protein: CASSLAGGHNEQFF. This chain joins TRBV9 and TRBJ2-1; 11 positions match TRBD2. With V trimmed by 4 bases and J by 5 bases, 2 bases remained unmatched. CDR1 is SGDLS, CDR2 YYNGEE, per germline. CDR3 size: 14 residues. Using reference TRBV9 and TRBJ2-1 for the parts outside the CDR3, the full variable domain is DSGVTQTPKHLITATGQRVTLRCSPRSGDLSVYWYQQSLDQGLQFLIQYYNGEERAKGNILERFSAQQFPDLHSELNLSSLELGDSALYFCASSLAGGHNEQFFGPGTRLTVL.

J is TRBJ2-7 and V is TRBV4-2; 12 nucleotides line up with TRBD2. The CDR3 contains 15 residues. The V gene's germline CDR1 is LGHNA and CDR2 YNFKEQ. V lost 0 bases and J lost 4; bases outside the gene matches: 1. The CDR3 DNA follows: TGTGCCAGCAGCCAAGATCTAGCGGGGGGGTACGAGCAGTACTTC. The encoded protein is CASSQDLAGGYEQYF.

The genes are TRBV6-5 and TRBJ2-7; 7 bases agree with TRBD1. CDR1 is MNHEY and CDR2 is SVGAGI in the germline V gene. The CDR3 covers 16 residues. V lost 3 bases to trimming and J lost 0 bases; unmatched junction nucleotides: 8. The CDR3 spells CASSYSGQMSSYEQYF. The CDR3 DNA reads TGTGCCAGCAGTTATTCGGGACAGATGAGCTCCTACGAGCAGTACTTC.

Only one count was recorded for this clone. V gene TRBV11-2 combines with J gene TRBJ2-5; possibly TRBD2 for D (5 bases). Germline V gene data show CDR1 as SGHAT and CDR2 as FQNNGV. The V end was cut by 1 base, the J end by 1 base, with 10 bases between. This CDR3 region has 15 residues. CDR3 residues: CASSLAAVRQETQYF. Written as DNA, the CDR3 is TGTGCCAGCAGCTTAGCAGCGGTGCGCCAAGAGACCCAGTACTTC.

CDR3 amino acids: CATSVRQGLSNEQFF. CDR3 nucleotide sequence: TGTGCCACCAGTGTCCGACAGGGACTTTCCAATGAGCAGTTCTTC. The rearrangement uses TRBV24-1 and TRBJ2-1; tentatively, D is TRBD1 (7 bases). The V end was cut by 5 bases, the J end by 6 bases, with 16 bases between. The CDR3 covers 15 residues. Germline V lookup: CDR1 KGHDR, CDR2 SFDVKD.

This rearrangement joins TRBV6-5 to TRBJ2-1; no clear D gene. Germline CDR1 is MNHEY and CDR2 is SVGAGI. The CDR3 runs 13 residues. V was shortened by 7 bases and J by 4 bases, with 11 bases between the two germline ends. The CDR3 coding sequence is TGTGCCAGCAACCTCAGATCTTACAATGAGCAGTTCTTC. Amino acids: CASNLRSYNEQFF.

The chain joins TRBV25-1 to TRBJ1-5; 8 positions match TRBD1. The V segment lost 5 bases and the J segment 4 bases; nucleotides outside the gene matches: 4. The CDR3 covers 14 residues. Germline-derived CDR1 and CDR2 are MGHDK and SYGVNS. CDR3 loop: CASSPWTGNQPQHF. DNA of the CDR3: TGTGCCAGCAGTCCTTGGACAGGGAATCAGCCCCAGCATTTT.

This sequence joins TRBV19 and TRBJ2-7, with a possible D match to TRBD1 (6 bases). Germline V lookup: CDR1 LNHDA, CDR2 SQIVND (reference sequence). CDR3 size: 15 residues. V shed 3 bases and J shed 7 bases, with 19 bases lying between them. CDR3 sequence: CASSIQTGALVEQYF. Written as DNA, the CDR3 is TGTGCCAGTAGTATCCAGACAGGTGCTCTGGTGGAGCAGTACTTC. Supplemented by reference TRBV19 and TRBJ2-7, the full variable domain reads DGGITQSPKYLFRKEGQNVTLSCEQNLNHDAMYWYRQDPGQGLRLIYYSQIVNDFQKGDIAEGYSVSREKKESFPLTVTSAQKNPTAFYLCASSIQTGALVEQYFGPGTRLTVT.

This rearrangement joins TRBV5-4 to TRBJ2-5, with 10 bases aligning to TRBD2. The J segment lost 1 base and the V segment lost 4 bases, leaving 7 bases of the junction unmatched. The CDR3 is 16 residues long. The germline V gene has CDR1 SGHNT and CDR2 YYREEE (reference sequence). In DNA, the CDR3 is TGTGCCAGCAGCATACACTGGACTAGCGGCCAAGAGACCCAGTACTTC. It yields the protein CASSIHWTSGQETQYF. Full variable domain (remainder filled in from reference TRBV5-4 and TRBJ2-5): ETGVTQSPTHLIKTRGQQVTLRCSSQSGHNTVSWYQQALGQGPQFIFQYYREEENGRGNFPPRFSGLQFPNYSSELNVNALELDDSALYLCASSIHWTSGQETQYFGPGTRLLVL.

With regard to this clone: The junction and the germline gene differ at one end; a read error may be behind it. This chain connects TRBV19 to TRBJ2-7; D not resolved. The CDR3 runs 9 residues. CDR1 is LNHDA and CDR2 is SQIVND in the germline V gene (reference sequence). Written as DNA, the CDR3 is TGCGCTGGGCCGGACGAGCAGTACTTC. Its protein is CAGPDEQYF.

This sequence joins TRBV19 and TRBJ1-4; tentatively, D is TRBD1 (6 bases). The germline V gene has CDR1 LNHDA and CDR2 SQIVND (reference sequence). This CDR3 comprises 14 residues. V lost 6 bases, J lost 4 bases, and 12 bases lay in between. CDR3 in DNA: TGTGCCAGTAGCCGTGGGGGCATTAATGAAAAACTGTTTTTT. The encoded protein is CASSRGGINEKLFF.

This clone was found a few times. The CDR3 protein is CASTDTPYEQYF. CDR3 DNA sequence: TGTGCCAGCACGGACACTCCCTACGAGCAGTACTTC. This chain links TRBV14 with TRBJ2-7; possible D gene TRBD1, 5 bases. This CDR3 is built from 12 residues. Germline values: CDR1 SGHDN, CDR2 FVKESK. Trimming stripped 7 bases from V and 2 bases from J, with 9 bases between.

The rearrangement uses TRBV2 and TRBJ2-3; a weak D match, TRBD1 (6 bases). V was trimmed by 6 bases and J by 7 bases, leaving 11 bases between them. Per germline, CDR1 SNHLY and CDR2 FYNNEI. This CDR3 is built from 12 residues. CDR3 DNA sequence: TGTGCCAGCAGGTTACAGGGATATACGCAGTATTTT. Its protein is CASRLQGYTQYF.

The rearrangement links TRBV6-5 to TRBJ2-3, with D possibly TRBD2 on 7 matching bases. CDR3 size: 15 residues. Trimming cost V 4 bases and J 0 bases, with 11 bases left between them. CDR1 is MNHEY and CDR2 is SVGAGI in the germline V gene. The CDR3 spells CASSWGGGSTDTQYF. DNA of the CDR3: TGTGCCAGCAGTTGGGGAGGGGGGAGCACAGATACGCAGTATTTT.

The chain joins TRBV18 to TRBJ2-5, with TRBD2 identical over 10 bases. Germline V gene data show CDR1 as KGHSH and CDR2 as LQKENI. This CDR3 comprises 16 residues. V lost 6 bases and J lost 1; bases outside the gene matches: 8. The CDR3 loop reads CASSPSGGPLQETQYF. In DNA form, the CDR3 reads TGTGCCAGCTCGCCTAGCGGGGGCCCCCTCCAAGAGACCCAGTACTTC.

The genes are TRBV6-5 and TRBJ1-5, with D possibly matching TRBD1 (6 bases). The CDR3 extends over 14 amino acids. The germline gives CDR1 MNHEY, CDR2 SVGAGI. With 6 bases removed from V and 6 bases from J, the gap between germline ends came to 15 bases. CDR3 coding DNA: TGTGCCAGCAGAAGAGAGGGCAGGGGTCAGCCCCAGCATTTT. Residues: CASRREGRGQPQHF.

CDR3 coding DNA: TGTGCCAGCAGTGGTCCCCCGGCGGGGGGTAGTGATGAGCAGTTCTTC. Amino acid sequence: CASSGPPAGGSDEQFF. The V gene is TRBV6-1, the J gene TRBJ2-1; TRBD2 agrees at 8 bases. Germline CDR1 MNHNS, CDR2 SASEGT. The CDR3 covers 16 residues. The ends lost 4 bases at V and 8 bases at J; junction bases unmatched: 13.

CDR3 region: CASSRSGGVETQYF. The CDR3 DNA is TGTGCCAGCAGCCGATCGGGGGGAGTAGAGACCCAGTACTTC. The chain joins TRBV3-1 (or the pseudogene TRBV3-2) to TRBJ2-5, with 7 positions matching TRBD2. Germline V gene data show CDR1 as LGHDT and CDR2 as YNNKEL (reference sequence). V lost 4 bases and J lost 4; bases outside the gene matches: 6. This CDR3 contains 14 residues.

The V call is TRBV2, the J call TRBJ2-3; 7 bases agree with TRBD1. The length of the CDR3 is 15 residues. Unmatched junction bases numbered 6, after V lost 0 bases and J lost 6 bases. Germline loops: CDR1 SNHLY, CDR2 FYNNEI. The DNA of the CDR3 is TGTGCCAGCAGTGAAGCGAAGACAGGGAGCGATACGCAGTATTTT. Translated, it gives CASSEAKTGSDTQYF.

The CDR3 spells CASRRTGRGQPQHF. The CDR3 bases are TGTGCCAGCAGGCGGACAGGGCGAGGTCAGCCCCAGCATTTT. The chain carries TRBV6-5 and TRBJ1-5; 8 positions agree with TRBD1. V trimming: 6 bases; J trimming: 6 bases; junction bases outside the gene matches: 7. CDR1 and CDR2 from the germline V gene are MNHEY and SVGAGI. The CDR3 length is 14 residues.